What follows are 18 T cell receptor beta chains derived from one specimen sequenced in a study of blood T cell repertoires in COVID-19. Generated by immunoSEQ multiplex PCR, the TCRdb table keeps only in-frame clones and is missing some. The table includes some 240,000 clones, approximately 88% detected once. The sequencing sample was made of peripheral blood. The receptors were gathered from a man aged 55 to 70 who had recovered from COVID-19.

The genes are TRBV4-2 and TRBJ1-2, with 8 positions matching TRBD1. J was trimmed by 4 bases and V by 1 base; bases with no gene match: 5. The length of the CDR3 is 15 residues. The germline V gene has CDR1 LGHNA and CDR2 YNFKEQ. CDR3: CASSQAGQGSYGYTF. Written as DNA, the CDR3 is TGTGCCAGCAGCCAAGCTGGACAGGGTAGCTATGGCTACACCTTC.

This clone was seen only once. V and J are TRBV6-5 and TRBJ2-7; 8 positions agree with TRBD1. Germline V CDR1 and CDR2: MNHEY, SVGAGI. The CDR3 sequence is 13 residues long. The J segment lost 1 base and the V segment lost 8 bases, leaving 4 bases of the junction unmatched. As DNA, the CDR3 is TGTGCCAGCGAACAGGGGGTTTCCTACGAGCAGTACTTC. It encodes CASEQGVSYEQYF.

This chain links TRBV7-2 with TRBJ2-2; 10 bases map to TRBD2. This CDR3 region has 16 residues. Per the germline V gene, CDR1 is SGHTA and CDR2 is FQGNSA. Trimming cost V 1 base and J 7 bases; bases outside gene matches: 6. The CDR3 coding sequence is TGTGCCAGCAGCTTAGTGAAGCGGGAGGGCCTCGGGGAGCTGTTTTTT. As protein: CASSLVKREGLGELFF.

This clone was recorded once. This rearrangement joins TRBV18 to TRBJ1-1; D gene unclear. The length of the CDR3 is 16 residues. Germline loops: CDR1 KGHSH, CDR2 LQKENI. The V end lost 2 bases, the J end lost 0 bases, and 13 bases lay between the germline ends. The CDR3 here is CASSPVTWAMNTEAFF. The CDR3 DNA sequence: TGTGCCAGCTCACCAGTAACCTGGGCGATGAACACTGAAGCTTTCTTT.

The CDR3 DNA reads TGTGCCAGCTCACCGTCATCGGACGTCCTGACTTTC. The encoded protein is CASSPSSDVLTF. V usage is TRBV18 and J usage is TRBJ2-6, with no clear D. Trimming cost V 3 bases and J 11 bases, with 8 bases left between them. This CDR3 comprises 12 residues. Germline V gives CDR1 KGHSH, CDR2 LQKENI.

The table lists this clone with a few counts. The chain couples TRBV19 to TRBJ1-4, with D possibly being TRBD1 (5 bases). This CDR3 region has 14 residues. Germline V gene lookup returns CDR1 LNHDA and CDR2 SQIVND (reference sequence). Trimming took off 3 bases at V and 8 bases at J, with 13 bases between the two ends. The CDR3 here is CASSIVTVSEKLFF. The CDR3 DNA reads as TGTGCCAGTAGTATTGTGACAGTGAGCGAAAAACTGTTTTTT.

V and J are TRBV19 and TRBJ1-1; D not resolved. The CDR3 covers 15 residues. Germline V gene lookup returns CDR1 LNHDA and CDR2 SQIVND (reference sequence). With 3 bases removed from V and 1 base from J, the gap between germline ends came to 12 bases. The CDR3 DNA reads TGTGCCAGTAGTATTATAGTGAGACAGAACACTGAAGCTTTCTTT. Its translation: CASSIIVRQNTEAFF. The entire variable domain, with the rest obtained from reference TRBV19 and TRBJ1-1, is as follows: DGGITQSPKYLFRKEGQNVTLSCEQNLNHDAMYWYRQDPGQGLRLIYYSQIVNDFQKGDIAEGYSVSREKKESFPLTVTSAQKNPTAFYLCASSIIVRQNTEAFFGQGTRLTVV.

V is TRBV5-1 and J is TRBJ2-3; TRBD2 is a possible D gene (7 bases). Trimming removed 5 bases at V and 1 base at J, with 17 bases between. The CDR3 runs to 16 residues. CDR1 is SGHRS and CDR2 is YFSETQ in the germline V gene. CDR3 sequence: CASRARAGARTDTQYF. CDR3 coding DNA: TGCGCCAGCAGAGCGAGGGCGGGGGCCCGCACAGATACGCAGTATTTT.

The chain recombines TRBV3-1 (or the pseudogene TRBV3-2) with TRBJ1-1, with D perhaps TRBD1 (5 bases). The CDR3 covers 15 residues. Trimming pared 4 bases from V and 1 base from J, leaving 13 bases between. Germline V gene sequence: CDR1 LGHDT, CDR2 YNNKEL (reference sequence). The CDR3 spells CASSLSGGGNTEAFF. The DNA of the CDR3 is TGTGCCAGCAGCCTCTCTGGGGGGGGGAACACTGAAGCTTTCTTT.

In regard to this clone: It is unclear where the CDR3 begins or ends on the DNA, so no DNA is shown, and the CDR3 is as TCRdb lists it. V and J are TRBV12-5 and TRBJ2-1; TRBD1, the table's D call, was not compared with the DNA. Germline V lookup: CDR1 LGHNT, CDR2 FRNRAP. The CDR3 length is 16 residues, termini included. This CDR3 reads CASGLVGRGNPNERFF.

The chain couples TRBV10-3 to TRBJ2-7, with D unclear. The CDR3 has 13 amino acids. Germline V gene data show CDR1 as ENHRY and CDR2 as SYGVKD. Trimming removed 3 bases from V and 1 base from J, with 7 bases in between. The CDR3 protein is CAISEIQSYEQYF. The CDR3 coding sequence is TGTGCCATCAGTGAAATACAGTCCTACGAGCAGTACTTC.

The gene calls are TRBV5-1 and TRBJ2-1; 7 bases are a match to TRBD2. This CDR3 region has 15 residues. The V and J ends lost 4 bases and 1 base, in that order; junction bases with no gene match: 5. The germline gives CDR1 SGHRS, CDR2 YFSETQ. The CDR3 sequence: CASSVLAPSYNEQFF. CDR3 coding DNA: TGCGCCAGCAGCGTACTAGCGCCGTCCTACAATGAGCAGTTCTTC.

V usage is TRBV6-2 or TRBV6-3 and J usage is TRBJ2-2, with D possibly TRBD2 on 7 matching bases. This CDR3 has 16 residues. Germline V gene sequence: CDR1 MNHEY, CDR2 SVGEGT. V was shortened by 6 bases and J by 3 bases, with 17 bases between the two germline ends. The CDR3 protein is CASSPRGGSDTGELFF. CDR3 bases: TGTGCCAGCAGCCCGAGGGGGGGGTCGGACACCGGGGAGCTGTTTTTT.

The chain has TRBV7-6 and TRBJ2-1; possibly TRBD1 for D (6 bases). V was cut by 7 bases and J by 2 bases, with 15 bases left in between. Per the germline V gene, CDR1 is SGHVS and CDR2 is FNYEAQ. The CDR3 loop spans 15 amino acids. The CDR3 nucleotides are TGTGCCAGCACCCCGCAACAGGGAACCTACAATGAGCAGTTCTTC. This codes for CASTPQQGTYNEQFF.

The chain is built from TRBV7-8 and TRBJ2-1; TRBD1 is a possible D gene (7 bases). V was clipped by 2 bases and J by 8 bases, with 16 bases between them. This CDR3 contains 15 residues. Germline values: CDR1 SGHVS, CDR2 FQNEAQ. CDR3 amino acids: CASSLSPAGGYEQFF. The CDR3 nucleotides are TGTGCCAGCAGCTTATCTCCGGCAGGGGGGTATGAGCAGTTCTTC.

This chain links TRBV6-5 with TRBJ1-1; D not certain. Between the trimmed V and J ends, which lost 8 bases and 2 bases, there was a span of 18 bases. The CDR3 has 15 amino acids. Germline loops: CDR1 MNHEY, CDR2 SVGAGI. CDR3 region: CASSPRGEYNTEAFF. The DNA of the CDR3 is TGTGCCAGCTCCCCCCGGGGAGAATACAACACTGAAGCTTTCTTT.

The J gene is TRBJ1-2, the V gene TRBV7-3; 8 bases match TRBD1. CDR1 is SGHTA, CDR2 FQGTGA, per germline. With V trimmed by 5 bases and J by 6 bases, 5 bases remained unmatched. This CDR3 is 13 amino acids long. CDR3 bases: TGTGCCAGCAGCGACCCGACAGGGGATGGCTACACCTTC. Translation: CASSDPTGDGYTF.

The V and J genes are TRBV19 and TRBJ1-5; 8 nucleotides match TRBD1. Germline assignment: CDR1 LNHDA and CDR2 SQIVND (reference sequence). The V and J ends lost 7 bases and 3 bases, in that order; junction bases with no gene match: 11. The length of the CDR3 is 16 residues. CDR3 loop: CASTSRGQGFNQPQHF. The CDR3 DNA is TGTGCCAGTACCTCCCGCGGACAGGGATTCAATCAGCCCCAGCATTTT.